This T cell receptor (beta chain) was captured in a study of T cell changes during pregnancy in multiple sclerosis. CDR3 length: 12 amino acids. Trimming pared 4 bases from V and 7 bases from J, leaving 8 bases between. The germline V gene has CDR1 SGHVS and CDR2 FQNEAQ. Assay: immunoSEQ multiplex PCR; the TCRdb copy retains only in-frame clones and omits some. Altogether fewer than 85,000 clones are present, about 91% being singletons, with the ten largest covering approximately 2%. This receptor was obtained from a female donor with multiple sclerosis, enrolled in a pregnancy study. The V gene is TRBV7-8, the J gene TRBJ1-5; D is perhaps TRBD1 (6 bases). The source was peripheral blood, collected before pregnancy. The CDR3 here is CASSWGGQPQHF. DNA of the CDR3: TGTGCCAGCAGCTGGGGGGGCCAGCCCCAGCATTTT.